A selection of T cell receptor beta chains follows, all from one sample in a study of shared clonotypes between healthy human individuals. This table comes from immunoSEQ multiplex PCR, and its TCRdb copy is limited to in-frame clones, with some not included. Of about 380,000 clones in the sample, 90% to 97% are singletons; the top ten hold around 0.3%. The specimen sequenced was memory CD8+ T cells sorted from blood. These receptors were taken from a man younger than 45 in good health. Both conserved end residues are trimmed from each CDR3. Clone size appears in some rows only: once, few, many, or a class for an expanded clone.

clone_size: NA; v_call: TRBV5-1; cdr3_aa: ASSRVTATSYEQY
clone_size: NA; v_call: TRBV4-2; cdr3_aa: ASSQEGGANTGELF
clone_size: NA; v_call: TRBV21-1; cdr3_aa: ASIGLGRTSDTDTQY
clone_size: NA; v_call: TRBV7-8; cdr3_aa: ASSSRAWGLGNYEQY
clone_size: NA; v_call: TRBV2; cdr3_aa: ANHRGPGNTIY
clone_size: NA; v_call: TRBV19; cdr3_aa: ASRDRGGYT
clone_size: once; v_call: TRBV4-1; cdr3_aa: ASSQVIQQVADTQY
clone_size: NA; v_call: TRBV6-5; cdr3_aa: ASSYHGSPTSETQY
clone_size: NA; v_call: TRBV25-1; cdr3_aa: ASSAGTSGRNNEQF
clone_size: NA; v_call: TRBV5-5; cdr3_aa: ASSLSRGVHQPQH
clone_size: NA; v_call: TRBV7-2; cdr3_aa: ASSRQGLASYNEQF
clone_size: NA; v_call: TRBV6-1; cdr3_aa: ASSELRVTKNIQY
clone_size: NA; v_call: TRBV6-1; cdr3_aa: ASSDGRGRLFGYT
clone_size: NA; v_call: TRBV19; cdr3_aa: ASSIRETQY
clone_size: NA; v_call: TRBV28; cdr3_aa: ASSLTGRGTYGYT
clone_size: NA; v_call: TRBV9; cdr3_aa: ASSVVEGPFGEQF
clone_size: once; v_call: TRBV5-8; cdr3_aa: ASSSVPREAYNEQF
clone_size: NA; v_call: TRBV4-1; cdr3_aa: ASSQDTYGASTQY
clone_size: NA; v_call: TRBV19; cdr3_aa: ASSRLAGDEQY
clone_size: NA; v_call: TRBV27; cdr3_aa: ASRGGAYYEQY
clone_size: NA; v_call: TRBV15; cdr3_aa: ATSRGAKTDNYGYT
clone_size: NA; v_call: TRBV10-3; cdr3_aa: AISESEGYEQY
clone_size: NA; v_call: TRBV18; cdr3_aa: ASSPQNKRDRGSGELF
clone_size: NA; v_call: TRBV6-5; cdr3_aa: ASSSGLGSYEQY
clone_size: once; v_call: TRBV27; cdr3_aa: ASSPINGGYGYT
clone_size: NA; v_call: TRBV10-2; cdr3_aa: ASSELAGANEQF
clone_size: NA; v_call: TRBV7-9; cdr3_aa: ASSPRDRVKNIQY
clone_size: NA; v_call: TRBV6-1; cdr3_aa: ASSEDRDTGELF
clone_size: NA; v_call: TRBV7-9; cdr3_aa: ASSLVGYTEAF
clone_size: NA; v_call: TRBV6-1; cdr3_aa: ASTRLAGAYEQY
clone_size: NA; v_call: TRBV7-9; cdr3_aa: ASSTSGRRREQY
clone_size: NA; v_call: TRBV19; cdr3_aa: ASSRHSPNTEAF
clone_size: NA; v_call: TRBV5-1; cdr3_aa: ASSSAVLDTQY
clone_size: NA; v_call: TRBV29-1; cdr3_aa: SVGGYNEQF
clone_size: NA; v_call: TRBV5-5; cdr3_aa: ASSLYPTSEETQY
clone_size: NA; v_call: TRBV5-5; cdr3_aa: ASSLVQGFTYEQY
clone_size: NA; v_call: TRBV10-1; cdr3_aa: ASSERLADSTDTQY
clone_size: NA; v_call: TRBV2; cdr3_aa: ASSEGGHASGANVLT
clone_size: NA; v_call: TRBV28; cdr3_aa: ASRRDTLGEQY
clone_size: once; v_call: TRBV9; cdr3_aa: ASSGLANTGELF
clone_size: once; v_call: TRBV2; cdr3_aa: ASSGTVSKETQY
clone_size: NA; v_call: TRBV6-1; cdr3_aa: ASGARQAGQPQH
clone_size: NA; v_call: TRBV28; cdr3_aa: ASSNPPSPRPYNEQF
clone_size: NA; v_call: TRBV7-7; cdr3_aa: ASSPEWWRGETQY
clone_size: NA; v_call: TRBV5-1; cdr3_aa: ASSYTGTGGRGGEKLF
clone_size: NA; v_call: TRBV7-6; cdr3_aa: ASSSPGLAEPYEQY
clone_size: NA; v_call: TRBV2; cdr3_aa: ASRGLAHTYEQY
clone_size: NA; v_call: TRBV30; cdr3_aa: AWGQAGQPQH
clone_size: NA; v_call: TRBV30; cdr3_aa: AWSVNRGDTQY
clone_size: once; v_call: TRBV13; cdr3_aa: ASSLALAGSSTDTQY
clone_size: NA; v_call: TRBV10-3; cdr3_aa: AIAGTSYEQY
clone_size: NA; v_call: TRBV5-6; cdr3_aa: ASSPLRGAATDTQY
clone_size: NA; v_call: TRBV5-1; cdr3_aa: ASSFGQGGADTQY
clone_size: NA; v_call: TRBV19; cdr3_aa: ASSPGWGYTGELF
clone_size: NA; v_call: TRBV13; cdr3_aa: ASSRFWDPELF
clone_size: once; v_call: TRBV5-1; cdr3_aa: ASSLGGGENQPQH